One sample yielded the 2 T cell receptor beta chains listed below, sequenced in a study of T cell responses to AZD1222 COVID-19 vaccine. Libraries were prepared by immunoSEQ multiplex PCR; TCRdb keeps only in-frame clonotypes and omits some of them. The sample records some 120,000 clones, around 87% being singletons. Material: peripheral blood, obtained on day 0 of AZD1222 vaccination. The receptors stem from an adult in good health.

The V and J genes are TRBV5-4 and TRBJ2-7; 7 nucleotides line up with TRBD1. The CDR3 has 13 residues. Germline V CDR1 and CDR2: SGHNT, YYREEE (reference sequence). J was trimmed by 6 bases and V by 4 bases; bases with no gene match: 7. CDR3 amino acids: CASSHDRAAEQYF. The CDR3 DNA follows: TGTGCCAGCAGCCATGACAGGGCAGCCGAGCAGTACTTC.

The CDR3 DNA follows: TGCGCCAGCAGAGACAGTTCATACTACGAGCAGTACTTC. Encoded protein: CASRDSSYYEQYF. This chain joins TRBV10-2 and TRBJ2-7; D possibly corresponds to TRBD1 (5 bases). The CDR3 is made up of 13 amino acids. With 6 bases removed from V and 3 bases from J, the gap between germline ends came to 12 bases. Germline V lookup: CDR1 WSHSY, CDR2 SAAADI.